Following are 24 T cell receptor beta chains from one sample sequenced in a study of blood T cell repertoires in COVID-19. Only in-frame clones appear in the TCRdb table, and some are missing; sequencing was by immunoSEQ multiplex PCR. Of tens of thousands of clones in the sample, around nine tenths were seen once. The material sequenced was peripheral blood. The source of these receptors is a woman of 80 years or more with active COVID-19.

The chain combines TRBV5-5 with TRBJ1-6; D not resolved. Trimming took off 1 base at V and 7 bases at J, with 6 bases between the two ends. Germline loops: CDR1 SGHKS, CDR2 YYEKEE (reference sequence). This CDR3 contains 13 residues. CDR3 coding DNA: TGTGCCAGCAGCTTGAGGGAGAATTCACCCCTCCACTTT. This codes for CASSLRENSPLHF.

The CDR3 loop reads CASSPGQTTNEKLFF. Written as DNA, the CDR3 is TGTGCCAGCAGCCCGGGACAGACAACTAATGAAAAACTGTTTTTT. The V and J genes are TRBV7-9 and TRBJ1-4, with TRBD1 identical over 7 bases. The J segment lost 0 bases and the V segment lost 5 bases, leaving 3 bases of the junction unmatched. The CDR3 sequence is 15 residues long. Germline V gene sequence: CDR1 SEHNR, CDR2 FQNEAQ (reference sequence).

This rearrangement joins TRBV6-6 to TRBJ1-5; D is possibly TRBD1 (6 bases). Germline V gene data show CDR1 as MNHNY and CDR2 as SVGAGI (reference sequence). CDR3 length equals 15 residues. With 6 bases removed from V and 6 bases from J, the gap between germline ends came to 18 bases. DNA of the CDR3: TGTGCCAGCAGCCCTGGGTCGCAGGGGACTCAGCCCCAGCATTTT. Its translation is CASSPGSQGTQPQHF.

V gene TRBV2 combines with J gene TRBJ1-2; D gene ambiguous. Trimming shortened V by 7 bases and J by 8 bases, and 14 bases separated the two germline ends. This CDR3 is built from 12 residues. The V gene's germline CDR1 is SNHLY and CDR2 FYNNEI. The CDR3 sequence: CASTADQWGYTF. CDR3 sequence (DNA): TGTGCCAGCACCGCGGATCAGTGGGGCTACACCTTC.

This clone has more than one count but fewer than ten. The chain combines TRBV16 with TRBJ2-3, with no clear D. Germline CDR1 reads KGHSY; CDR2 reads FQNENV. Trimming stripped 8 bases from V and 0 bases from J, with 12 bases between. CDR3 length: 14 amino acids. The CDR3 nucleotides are TGTGCCAGCGGCGGTTACGATAGCACAGATACGCAGTATTTT. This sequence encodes CASGGYDSTDTQYF. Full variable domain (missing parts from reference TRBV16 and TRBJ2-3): GEEVAQTPKHLVRGEGQKAKLYCAPIKGHSYVFWYQQVLKNEFKFLISFQNENVFDETGMPKERFSAKCLPNSPCSLEIQATKLEDSAVYFCASGGYDSTDTQYFGPGTRLTVL.

This CDR3 is CASSEYRVSGELFF. The CDR3 region has the DNA TGTGCCAGCAGTGAATACAGGGTTTCCGGGGAGCTGTTTTTT. The V and J genes are TRBV25-1 and TRBJ2-2, with D maybe TRBD1 (5 bases). The CDR3 has 14 residues. In germline, CDR1 is MGHDK, CDR2 SYGVNS. Trimming stripped 0 bases from V and 6 bases from J, with 8 bases between.

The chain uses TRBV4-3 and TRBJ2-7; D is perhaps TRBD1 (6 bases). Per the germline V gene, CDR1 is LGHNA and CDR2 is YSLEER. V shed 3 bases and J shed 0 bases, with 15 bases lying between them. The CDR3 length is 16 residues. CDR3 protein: CASSQLLRDISYEQYF. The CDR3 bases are TGCGCCAGCAGCCAGTTACTCCGGGACATCTCCTACGAGCAGTACTTC.

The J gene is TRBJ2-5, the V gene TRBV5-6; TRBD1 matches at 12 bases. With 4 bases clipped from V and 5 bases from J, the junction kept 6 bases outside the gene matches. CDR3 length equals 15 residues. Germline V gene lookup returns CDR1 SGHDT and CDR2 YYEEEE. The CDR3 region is CASSDLGTGGETQYF. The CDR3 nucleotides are TGTGCCAGCAGCGATCTGGGGACAGGGGGCGAGACCCAGTACTTC.

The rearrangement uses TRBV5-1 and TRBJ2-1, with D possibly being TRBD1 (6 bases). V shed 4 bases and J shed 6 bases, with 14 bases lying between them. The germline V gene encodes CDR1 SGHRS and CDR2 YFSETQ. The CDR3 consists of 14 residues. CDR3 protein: CASSTSGAGNEQFF. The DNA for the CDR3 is TGCGCCAGCAGCACCTCAGGGGCGGGCAATGAGCAGTTCTTC.

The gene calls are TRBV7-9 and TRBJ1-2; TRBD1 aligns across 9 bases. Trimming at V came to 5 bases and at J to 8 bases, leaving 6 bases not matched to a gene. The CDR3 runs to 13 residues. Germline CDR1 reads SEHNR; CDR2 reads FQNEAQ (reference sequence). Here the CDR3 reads CASSLGTGNGYTF. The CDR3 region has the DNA TGTGCCAGCAGCCTCGGGACAGGGAACGGCTACACCTTC.

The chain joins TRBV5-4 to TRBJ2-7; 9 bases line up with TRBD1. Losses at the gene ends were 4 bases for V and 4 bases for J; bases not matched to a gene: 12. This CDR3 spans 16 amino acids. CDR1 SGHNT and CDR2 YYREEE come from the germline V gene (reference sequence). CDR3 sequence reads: CASSSPGTGKQYEQYF. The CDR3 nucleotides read TGTGCCAGCAGCAGCCCCGGGACAGGGAAGCAATACGAGCAGTACTTC.

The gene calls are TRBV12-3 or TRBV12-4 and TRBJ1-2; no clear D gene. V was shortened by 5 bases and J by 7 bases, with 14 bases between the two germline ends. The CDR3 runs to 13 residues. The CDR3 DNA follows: TGTGCCAGCAGTCCCCTCACCGCGGGTGGCTACACCTTC. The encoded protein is CASSPLTAGGYTF.

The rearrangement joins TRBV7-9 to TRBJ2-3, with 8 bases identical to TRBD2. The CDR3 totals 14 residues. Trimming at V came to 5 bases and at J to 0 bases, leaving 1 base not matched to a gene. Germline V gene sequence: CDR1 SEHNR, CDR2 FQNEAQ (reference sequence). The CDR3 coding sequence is TGTGCCAGCAGCCGGGAGGGGAGCACAGATACGCAGTATTTT. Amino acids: CASSREGSTDTQYF.

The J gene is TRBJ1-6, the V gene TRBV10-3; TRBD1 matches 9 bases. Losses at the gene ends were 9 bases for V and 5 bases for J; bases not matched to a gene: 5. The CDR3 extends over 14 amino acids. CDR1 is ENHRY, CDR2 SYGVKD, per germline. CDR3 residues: CAIPGQGNNSPLHF. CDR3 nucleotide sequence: TGTGCCATACCGGGACAGGGAAATAATTCACCCCTCCACTTT.

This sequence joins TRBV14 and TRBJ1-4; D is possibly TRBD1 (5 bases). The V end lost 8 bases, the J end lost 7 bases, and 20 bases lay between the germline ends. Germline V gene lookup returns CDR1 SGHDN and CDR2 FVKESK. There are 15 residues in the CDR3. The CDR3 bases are TGTGCCAGCGCCGGGAGGTGGGGGTTTGTTGAAAAACTGTTTTTT. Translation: CASAGRWGFVEKLFF.

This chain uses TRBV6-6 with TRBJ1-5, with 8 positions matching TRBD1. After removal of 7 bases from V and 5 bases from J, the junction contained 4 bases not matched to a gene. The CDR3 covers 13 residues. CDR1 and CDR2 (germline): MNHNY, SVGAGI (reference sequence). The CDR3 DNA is TGTGCCAGCACCGCGGACAGGGATCAGCCCCAGCATTTT. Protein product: CASTADRDQPQHF.

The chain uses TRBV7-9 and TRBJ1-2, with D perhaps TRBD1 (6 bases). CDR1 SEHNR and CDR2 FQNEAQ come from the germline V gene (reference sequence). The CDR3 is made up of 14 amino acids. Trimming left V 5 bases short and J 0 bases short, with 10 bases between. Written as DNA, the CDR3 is TGTGCCAGCAGCGGCAGGGGCACTAACTATGGCTACACCTTC. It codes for CASSGRGTNYGYTF.

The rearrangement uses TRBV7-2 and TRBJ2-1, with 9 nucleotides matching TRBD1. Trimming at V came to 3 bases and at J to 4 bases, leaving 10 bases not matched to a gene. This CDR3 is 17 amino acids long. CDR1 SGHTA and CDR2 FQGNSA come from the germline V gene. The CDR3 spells CASSFLGGQGTYNEQFF. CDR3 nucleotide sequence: TGTGCCAGCAGCTTCTTAGGGGGACAGGGTACGTACAATGAGCAGTTCTTC.

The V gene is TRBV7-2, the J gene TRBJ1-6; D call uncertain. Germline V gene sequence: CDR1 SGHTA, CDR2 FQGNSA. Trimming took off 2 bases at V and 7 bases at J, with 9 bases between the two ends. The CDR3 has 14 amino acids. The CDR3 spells CASSLIQFNSPLHF. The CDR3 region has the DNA TGTGCCAGCAGCTTAATTCAGTTCAATTCACCCCTCCACTTT.

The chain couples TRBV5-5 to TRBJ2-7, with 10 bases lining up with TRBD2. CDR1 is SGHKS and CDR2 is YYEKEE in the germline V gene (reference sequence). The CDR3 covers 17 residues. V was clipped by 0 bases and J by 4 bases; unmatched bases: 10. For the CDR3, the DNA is TGTGCCAGCAGCTTGGCCGGTAGCGGGGGGACCCTTTACGAGCAGTACTTC. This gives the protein CASSLAGSGGTLYEQYF.

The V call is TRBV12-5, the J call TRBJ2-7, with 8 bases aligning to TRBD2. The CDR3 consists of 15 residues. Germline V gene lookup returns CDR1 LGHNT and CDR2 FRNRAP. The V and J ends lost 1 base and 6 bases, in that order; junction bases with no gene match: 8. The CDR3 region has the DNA TGTGCTAGTGGTTTGGACGGACTAGCCAGGGGCGAGCAGTACTTC. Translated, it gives CASGLDGLARGEQYF. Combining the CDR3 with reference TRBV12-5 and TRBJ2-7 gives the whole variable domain DARVTQTPRHKVTEMGQEVTMRCQPILGHNTVFWYRQTMMQGLELLAYFRNRAPLDDSGMPKDRFSAEMPDATLATLKIQPSEPRDSAVYFCASGLDGLARGEQYFGPGTRLTVT.

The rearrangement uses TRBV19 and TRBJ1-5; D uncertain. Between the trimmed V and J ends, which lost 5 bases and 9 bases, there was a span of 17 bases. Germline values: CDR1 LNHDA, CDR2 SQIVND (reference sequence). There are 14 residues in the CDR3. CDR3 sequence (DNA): TGTGCCAGTAGTGGATCGACACGAGCAGGGCCCCAGCATTTT. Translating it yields CASSGSTRAGPQHF. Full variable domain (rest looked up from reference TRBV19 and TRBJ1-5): DGGITQSPKYLFRKEGQNVTLSCEQNLNHDAMYWYRQDPGQGLRLIYYSQIVNDFQKGDIAEGYSVSREKKESFPLTVTSAQKNPTAFYLCASSGSTRAGPQHFGDGTRLSIL.

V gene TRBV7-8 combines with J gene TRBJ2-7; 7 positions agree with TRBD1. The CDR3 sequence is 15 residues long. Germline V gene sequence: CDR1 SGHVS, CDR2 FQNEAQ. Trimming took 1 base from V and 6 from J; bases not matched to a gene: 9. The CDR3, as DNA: TGTGCCAGCAGCTTAGTGGGACAGAGGCAGGGCGAGCAGTACTTC. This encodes CASSLVGQRQGEQYF.

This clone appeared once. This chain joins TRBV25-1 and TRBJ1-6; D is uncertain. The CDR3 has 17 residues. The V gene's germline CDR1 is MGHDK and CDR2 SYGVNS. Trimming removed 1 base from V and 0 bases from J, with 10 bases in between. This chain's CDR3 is CASSELGSSSYNSPLHF. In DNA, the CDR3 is TGTGCCAGCAGTGAATTGGGCAGTAGCTCCTATAATTCACCCCTCCACTTT.